These 2 T cell receptor beta chains originate from one sample sequenced in a study of molecular identifiers for immune sequencing clone quantification. In TCRdb, the PCR reads were re-called with MiXCR into one record per CDR3 protein. The repertoire consists of approximately 550,000 distinct CDR3 sequences, with approximately 25% occurring once and the leading ten covering approximately 0.76%. The sample comprised naive CD8+ T cells from blood, with Jurkat cell RNA spiked in. Subset defined: FACS-sorted CD8+CD4-CCR7+CD45RA+ naive T cells. These receptors were taken from a human donor in good health. Some libraries in this study had Jurkat cell RNA spiked in.

The V gene is TRBV30, the J gene TRBJ1-4, with TRBD1 matching 8 bases. Per germline, CDR1 GTSNPN and CDR2 SVGIG (reference sequence). The trim removed 4 bases at V and 6 bases at J, leaving 7 bases unmatched. This CDR3 is 14 amino acids long. This CDR3 is CAWTSGQGYEKLFF. The CDR3 bases are TGTGCCTGGACTTCCGGACAGGGATATGAAAAACTGTTTTTT.

This clonotype was seen a handful of times. The chain has TRBV20-1 and TRBJ1-6; 7 bases fit TRBD1. V dropped 0 bases and J dropped 6; count of bases not matched to a gene: 2. This CDR3 spans 14 amino acids. CDR1 is DFQATT and CDR2 is SNEGSKA in the germline V gene (reference sequence). The CDR3 spells CSARETGINSPLHF. CDR3 nucleotide sequence: TGCAGTGCTAGAGAGACAGGGATTAATTCACCCCTCCACTTT.